This TCR beta chain comes out of a study of cytomegalovirus exposure and HLA in healthy donors. Study-level points and caveats: Researchers reported from a later analysis that most CMV-associated TCR beta chains appeared HLA-restricted.

As for this clone: Its antigen is not identified.

PCR amplification relied on 60 Vbeta primers (plus 13 Jbeta primers). Clones were sequenced by immunoSEQ multiplex PCR, and TCRdb holds only the in-frame ones, with some missing. This sample has about 92,000 clones, with more than 65% found just once. This CDR3 spans 16 amino acids. Trimming at V came to 7 bases and at J to 3 bases, leaving 13 bases not matched to a gene. CDR1 is LNHDA and CDR2 is SQIVND in the germline V gene (reference sequence). Healthy bone marrow donors made up the donors. This sequence joins TRBV19 and TRBJ2-3; 7 bases match TRBD1. Material for sequencing was PBMCs. The clonotype originates from a girl between 2 and 10 years old in good health and CMV-seropositive. In nucleotides, the CDR3 is TGTGCCAGTACCAGAGGGGGCAGGCCGGTTACAGATACGCAGTATTTT. It translates to CASTRGGRPVTDTQYF. The complete variable domain, with remaining parts taken from reference TRBV19 and TRBJ2-3, reads DGGITQSPKYLFRKEGQNVTLSCEQNLNHDAMYWYRQDPGQGLRLIYYSQIVNDFQKGDIAEGYSVSREKKESFPLTVTSAQKNPTAFYLCASTRGGRPVTDTQYFGPGTRLTVL.